The next 10 T cell receptor beta chains were all read from a single sample in a study of blood T cell repertoires in COVID-19 (dated by TCRdb to 2020 to 2022). To prepare the library, the immunoSEQ multiplex PCR assay was applied. TCRdb stores this immuneACCESS table with in-frame sequences only. Part of the clones is absent; in the studies checked, under half of the shortfall reflects unresolved V genes, and no reason is known for the rest. A total of roughly 290,000 clones appear in this sample, about 89% of them only once. Together, the top ten hold approximately 0.84% of the sample. Sequenced: peripheral blood. These receptors originate from a man aged 25-40 years with acute or convalescent COVID-19.

V gene TRBV9 combines with J gene TRBJ2-3; maybe TRBD2 (6 bases). The V gene's germline CDR1 is SGDLS and CDR2 YYNGEE. Trimming pared 4 bases from V and 4 bases from J, leaving 16 bases between. The length of the CDR3 is 15 residues. The DNA of the CDR3 is TGTGCCAGCAGCCCTCGCTTACTAGCTGCAGATACGCAGTATTTT. This translates into CASSPRLLAADTQYF. Using reference TRBV9 and TRBJ2-3 for the parts outside the CDR3, the full variable domain is DSGVTQTPKHLITATGQRVTLRCSPRSGDLSVYWYQQSLDQGLQFLIQYYNGEERAKGNILERFSAQQFPDLHSELNLSSLELGDSALYFCASSPRLLAADTQYFGPGTRLTVL.

The CDR3 DNA reads as TGCGCCAGCAGCTTGGGGCAGGGTAATCGGGAGCAGTACTTC. Protein sequence: CASSLGQGNREQYF. The rearrangement joins TRBV5-1 to TRBJ2-7, with D possibly being TRBD1 (5 bases). Germline V gene lookup returns CDR1 SGHRS and CDR2 YFSETQ. The CDR3 is 14 amino acids. V gave up 0 bases and J gave up 7 bases, with 14 bases separating them. The full variable domain, completed using reference TRBV5-1 and TRBJ2-7, is KAGVTQTPRYLIKTRGQQVTLSCSPISGHRSVSWYQQTPGQGLQFLFEYFSETQRNKGNFPGRFSGRQFSNSRSEMNVSTLELGDSALYLCASSLGQGNREQYFGPGTRLTVT.

The V call is TRBV28, the J call TRBJ2-5; 9 bases agree with TRBD1. Germline V CDR1 and CDR2: MDHEN, SYDVKM. After removal of 9 bases from V and 1 base from J, the junction contained 15 bases not matched to a gene. The CDR3 length is 17 residues. The CDR3 DNA reads as TGTGCCAGTTCGGCCGGGACAGGGATGTTAATCCAAGAGACCCAGTACTTC. It encodes CASSAGTGMLIQETQYF.

This chain uses TRBV5-6 with TRBJ2-7; D gene uncertain. CDR1 and CDR2 (germline): SGHDT, YYEEEE. Trimming removed 3 bases at V and 0 bases at J, with 4 bases between. This CDR3 spans 12 amino acids. In DNA form, the CDR3 reads TGTGCCAGCAGCTCTTCCTCCTACGAGCAGTACTTC. Encoded protein: CASSSSSYEQYF. Using reference TRBV5-6 and TRBJ2-7 for the parts outside the CDR3, the full variable domain is DAGVTQSPTHLIKTRGQQVTLRCSPKSGHDTVSWYQQALGQGPQFIFQYYEEEERQRGNFPDRFSGHQFPNYSSELNVNALLLGDSALYLCASSSSSYEQYFGPGTRLTVT.

The chain recombines TRBV19 with TRBJ1-4; D not certain. The CDR3 loop spans 13 amino acids. Germline V gene lookup returns CDR1 LNHDA and CDR2 SQIVND (reference sequence). V dropped 3 bases and J dropped 5 bases, with 7 bases sitting between them. The CDR3 is CASSIRRNEKLFF. The CDR3 DNA sequence: TGTGCCAGTAGTATCCGGAGAAATGAAAAACTGTTTTTT.

As regards this clone: At one of its ends the junction is not consistent with the germline gene, which may arise from a read error. The chain recombines TRBV19 with TRBJ2-5; TRBD1 is a possible D gene (7 bases). The CDR3 has 15 amino acids. Germline V CDR1 and CDR2: LNHDA, SQIVND (reference sequence). The CDR3 loop is CASSLQTRGTPNVHF. The CDR3 DNA reads as TGTGCCAGTAGTTTACAGACCAGGGGGACTCCGAATGTTCACTTC.

The V gene is TRBV28, the J gene TRBJ2-7, with no clear D. CDR3 length: 15 residues. Per germline, CDR1 MDHEN and CDR2 SYDVKM. V was clipped by 5 bases and J by 7 bases, with 21 bases between them. Written as DNA, the CDR3 is TGTGCCAGCAGTAATCCTACCATCCGGATCGGGGAGCAGTACTTC. This sequence encodes CASSNPTIRIGEQYF.

This clone showed up just once. This sequence joins TRBV19 and TRBJ1-1; 7 bases match TRBD1. J lost 4 bases, V lost 6 bases, and 5 bases had no gene match. The germline gives CDR1 LNHDA, CDR2 SQIVND (reference sequence). This CDR3 has 13 amino acids. The CDR3 sequence: CASRRQGTTEAFF. The DNA of the CDR3 is TGTGCCAGTAGGCGACAGGGAACCACTGAAGCTTTCTTT.

The J gene is TRBJ1-4, the V gene TRBV5-1, with 9 nucleotides matching TRBD1. Germline trimming cut 0 bases from V and 5 bases from J; bases unmatched to any gene: 2. The CDR3 length is 15 residues. The germline gives CDR1 SGHRS, CDR2 YFSETQ. Here the CDR3 reads CASSLGDRGNEKLFF. Here the CDR3 DNA reads TGCGCCAGCAGCTTGGGAGACAGGGGGAATGAAAAACTGTTTTTT.

The table lists this clone with a count of one. This sequence joins TRBV6-5 and TRBJ1-6, with TRBD1 as a possible D gene (5 bases). The V gene lost 10 bases and the J gene lost 8 bases, with 15 bases spanning the gap. Germline lookup yields CDR1 MNHEY and CDR2 SVGAGI. The CDR3 is 13 amino acids. In nucleotides, the CDR3 is TGTGCCACCCGTAGACAGCAGGATTCACCCCTCCACTTT. This codes for CATRRQQDSPLHF.